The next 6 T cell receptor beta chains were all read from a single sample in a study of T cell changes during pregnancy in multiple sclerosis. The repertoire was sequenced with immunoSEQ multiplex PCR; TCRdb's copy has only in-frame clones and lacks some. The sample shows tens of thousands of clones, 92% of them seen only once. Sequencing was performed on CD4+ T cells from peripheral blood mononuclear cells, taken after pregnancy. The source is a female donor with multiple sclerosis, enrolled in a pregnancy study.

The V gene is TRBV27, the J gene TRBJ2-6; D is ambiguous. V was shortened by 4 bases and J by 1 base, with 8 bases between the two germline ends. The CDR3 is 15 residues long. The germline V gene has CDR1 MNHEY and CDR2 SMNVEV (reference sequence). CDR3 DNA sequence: TGTGCCAGCAGTTCCCACTCATCTGGGGCCAACGTCCTGACTTTC. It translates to CASSSHSSGANVLTF.

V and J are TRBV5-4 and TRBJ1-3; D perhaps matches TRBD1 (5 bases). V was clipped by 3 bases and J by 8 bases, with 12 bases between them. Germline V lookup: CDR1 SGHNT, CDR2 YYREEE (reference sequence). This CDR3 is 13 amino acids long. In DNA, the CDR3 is TGTGCCAGCAGCTCAGGACACCGAGACACCATATATTTT. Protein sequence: CASSSGHRDTIYF.

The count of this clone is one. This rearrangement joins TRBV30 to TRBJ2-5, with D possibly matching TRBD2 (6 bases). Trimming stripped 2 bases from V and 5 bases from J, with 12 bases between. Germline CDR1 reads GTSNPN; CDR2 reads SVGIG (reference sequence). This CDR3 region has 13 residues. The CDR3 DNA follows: TGTGCCTGGAGTAGAGGCGGGATGGAGACCCAGTACTTC. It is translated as CAWSRGGMETQYF.

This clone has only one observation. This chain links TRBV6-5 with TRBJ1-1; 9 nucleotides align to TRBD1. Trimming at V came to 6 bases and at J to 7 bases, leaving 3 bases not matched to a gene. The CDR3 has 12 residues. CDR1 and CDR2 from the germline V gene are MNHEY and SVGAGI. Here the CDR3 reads CASSRTGDEAFF. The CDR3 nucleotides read TGTGCCAGCAGCAGGACAGGGGATGAAGCTTTCTTT.

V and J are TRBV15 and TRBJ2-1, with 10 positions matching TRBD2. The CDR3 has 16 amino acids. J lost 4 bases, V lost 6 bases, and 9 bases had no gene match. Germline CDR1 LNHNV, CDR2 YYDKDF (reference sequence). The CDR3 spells CATRPGASGSYNEQFF. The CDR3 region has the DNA TGTGCCACCAGACCAGGGGCTAGCGGGAGTTACAATGAGCAGTTCTTC.

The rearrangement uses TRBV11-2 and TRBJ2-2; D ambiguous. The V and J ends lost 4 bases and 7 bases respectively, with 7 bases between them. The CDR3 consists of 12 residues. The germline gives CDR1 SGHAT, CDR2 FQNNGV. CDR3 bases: TGTGCCAGCAGCTCCCTCGGCGGGGAGCTGTTTTTT. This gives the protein CASSSLGGELFF.